Listed below are T cell receptor beta chains from one sample, sequenced in a study of blood T cells in healthy people across ages. Each CDR3 protein gets one entry after TCRdb re-called the 5' RACE reads with MiXCR. The table lists 1.5 million to 2 million distinct CDR3 sequences, 49% of them singletons, with approximately 2% in the top ten. Sequenced material: blood. The source of these receptors is a woman between 35 and 50 years old in good health. Both conserved end residues are part of each CDR3. D genes are given only for firm matches. Some rows have no size entry. The others give once, few or many, or a class for an expanded clone.

>NA|TRBV20-1|14|TRBJ2-7|NA
TGCAGTGCCCCAATTATGATTTCTCCCTACGAGCAGTACTTC
CSAPIMISPYEQYF
>once|TRBV25-1|14|TRBJ1-5|NA
TGTGCCAGCAGCGGGACTTATAGCAATCAGCCCCAGCATTTT
CASSGTYSNQPQHF
>NA|TRBV6-5|12|TRBJ1-2|NA
TGTGCCAGCAGTTACGACGACTATGGCTACACCTTC
CASSYDDYGYTF
>few|TRBV29-1|12|TRBJ2-5|TRBD2
TGCAGCGTGGGGGGACTATTAGAGACCCAGTACTTC
CSVGGLLETQYF
>NA|TRBV7-2|19|TRBJ2-3|NA
TGTGCCAGCAGCTTAAGGGCGGGGGCGCGCTATTCTAGCACAGATACGCAGTATTTT
CASSLRAGARYSSTDTQYF
>few|TRBV4-1|15|TRBJ2-6|NA
TGCGCCAGCAGACCCACAATCTCTGGGGCCAACGTCCTGACTTTC
CASRPTISGANVLTF
>NA|TRBV20-1|13|TRBJ2-7|NA
TGCAGTGCTAGAGATAGACTCAACTACGCGCAGTACTTC
CSARDRLNYAQYF
>NA|TRBV7-2|15|TRBJ1-6|NA
TGTGCCAGCAGCTTAGGCGGACAGACTAATTCACCCCTCCACTTT
CASSLGGQTNSPLHF
>NA|TRBV4-3|16|TRBJ2-5|TRBD1
TGCGCCAGCAGCCAAACAACAGGGGGAAGGCAAGAGGCCCAGTACTTC
CASSQTTGGRQEAQYF
>NA|TRBV6-5|14|TRBJ2-7|NA
TGTGCCAGCAGAGCCACCGGGGCTGCGTACGAGCAGTACTTC
CASRATGAAYEQYF
>few|TRBV6-6|14|TRBJ1-2|TRBD1
TGTGCCAGCAGTGGCCGCCAGGGGGCGTTTGGCTACACCTTC
CASSGRQGAFGYTF
>NA|TRBV5-1|19|TRBJ2-1|TRBD2
TGCGCCAGCAGCCGGACTAGCGGGGGGGTGTCGAGCTCCTACAATGAGCAGTTCTTC
CASSRTSGGVSSSYNEQFF
>NA|TRBV15|16|TRBJ2-7|TRBD2
TGTGCCACCAGCAGAGTACTAGCGGGGGGGCCTTACGAGCAGTACTTC
CATSRVLAGGPYEQYF
>NA|TRBV7-2|15|TRBJ2-1|TRBD2
TGTGCCAGCAGGCGAGCGGGAAGCTCCTACAATGAGCAGTTCTTC
CASRRAGSSYNEQFF
>NA|TRBV24-1|18|TRBJ2-7|NA
TGTGACACCAGTGATTTGCAGGGGGGGCTGGCCTCCTACAATGAGCAGTACTTC
CDTSDLQGGLASYNEQYF
>NA|TRBV27|15|TRBJ1-1|NA
TGTGCCAGCACATCCACCGGGACACTGAACACTGAAGCTTTCTTT
CASTSTGTLNTEAFF
>NA|TRBV28|16|TRBJ2-1|NA
TGTGCCAGCAGCTCGAGGTTTGGACGGACTTACAATGAGCAGTTCTTC
CASSSRFGRTYNEQFF
>few|TRBV4-3|15|TRBJ1-5|NA
TGCGCCAGCAGCCAAGAGGGGGCTAGCGATCAGCCCCAGCATTTT
CASSQEGASDQPQHF
>NA|TRBV12-3/TRBV12-4|15|TRBJ2-5|NA
TGTGCCAGCAGTTTAGAAGGGGGGTCCCAAGAGACCCAGTACTTC
CASSLEGGSQETQYF
>once|TRBV20-1|17|TRBJ1-1|NA
TGCAGTGCTAGAGACCTCCTTACCGGACCATTGAACACTGAAGCTTTCTTT
CSARDLLTGPLNTEAFF
>many|TRBV12-3/TRBV12-4|13|TRBJ2-5|NA
TGTGCCAGCACAGGACAGCTCCAAGAGACCCAGTACTTC
CASTGQLQETQYF
>NA|TRBV20-1|14|TRBJ1-1|NA
TGCAGTGCTAGAGTCCAGAGGAGGGTCACTGAAGCTTTCTTT
CSARVQRRVTEAFF
>NA|TRBV20-1|14|TRBJ2-5|TRBD1
TGCAGTACGAGAGACAGGGGAAAGTACAATGAGCAGTACTTC
CSTRDRGKYNEQYF
>NA|TRBV29-1|12|TRBJ2-7|NA
TGCAGCGTTCGGAGCGGCCCCTACGAGCAGTACTTC
CSVRSGPYEQYF
>NA|TRBV6-2/TRBV6-3|11|TRBJ2-7|NA
TGTGCCAGCAGTAACGTCTACGAGCAGTACTTC
CASSNVYEQYF
>NA|TRBV25-1|18|TRBJ1-2|TRBD1
TGTGCCAGCAGTGGCTGGGGGACAGGGGGTTTGGTCAACTATGGCTACACCTTC
CASSGWGTGGLVNYGYTF
>NA|TRBV20-1|15|TRBJ2-5|TRBD1
TGCAGTGCTAGTAAGCGGGACAGGGCCCAGGAGACCCAGTACTTC
CSASKRDRAQETQYF
>few|TRBV12-3/TRBV12-4|14|TRBJ2-3|NA
TGTGCCAGCAGTTCCAATCCCCTGCCAGATACGCAGTATTTT
CASSSNPLPDTQYF